This T cell receptor beta chain came from a study of monozygotic twins with inflammatory bowel disease. Study-level results: Relative clonotype sharing with others was diminished in IBD patients versus healthy twins, particularly with disease activity.

In germline, CDR1 is SGHRS, CDR2 YFSETQ. The CDR3 runs to 11 residues. With respect to this clonotype: Antigen: not known.

Making each TCR library took around 3.5 ug of total RNA. Template switching appended UMIs that held a 6-nucleotide sample barcode. From its re-call of the 5' RACE reads, TCRdb lists each CDR3 protein once, without DNA. The sample data list 110,000 or so distinct CDR3 sequences. The rearrangement joins TRBV5-1 to TRBJ2-7. The clonotype originates from a human donor with ulcerative colitis or Crohn's disease, or a healthy co-twin of an affected twin (not recorded which). Sequenced sample: blood. The CDR3 spells CASRGVHEQYF.